This T cell receptor (beta chain) was recovered during a study of response to subunit inactivated influenza vaccine. V was clipped by 5 bases and J by 2 bases; unmatched bases: 7. The CDR3 consists of 15 residues. This clonotype was seen a few times. MiXCR, applied by TCRdb to the RT-PCR reads, yields one record per CDR3 protein. The sample consists of around 520,000 distinct CDR3 sequences, 12% of them appearing once. The sample was PBMCs from blood, taken on the day of vaccination. The TCR originated in a man in his fifties or sixties who received an inactivated influenza vaccine. The V and J genes are TRBV12-3 or TRBV12-4 and TRBJ2-5; 8 nucleotides agree with TRBD1. The CDR3 sequence: CASSLATGGQETQYF. The CDR3, as DNA: TGTGCCAGCAGTCTGGCTACAGGGGGTCAAGAGACCCAGTACTTC.